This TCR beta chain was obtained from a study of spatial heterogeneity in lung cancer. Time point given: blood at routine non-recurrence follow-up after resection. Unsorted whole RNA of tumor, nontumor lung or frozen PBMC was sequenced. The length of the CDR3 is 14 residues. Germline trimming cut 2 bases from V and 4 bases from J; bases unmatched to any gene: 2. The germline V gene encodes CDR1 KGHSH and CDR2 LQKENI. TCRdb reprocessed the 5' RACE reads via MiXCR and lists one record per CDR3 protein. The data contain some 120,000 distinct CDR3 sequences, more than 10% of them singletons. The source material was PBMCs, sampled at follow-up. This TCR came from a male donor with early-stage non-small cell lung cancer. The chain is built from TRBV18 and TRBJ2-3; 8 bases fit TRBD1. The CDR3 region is CASSPDRGPDTQYF. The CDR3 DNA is TGTGCCAGCTCACCAGACAGGGGCCCAGATACGCAGTATTTT.